Listed below are T cell receptor beta chains from one sample, sequenced in a study of T cells in Graves' hyperthyroidism and ophthalmopathy. MiXCR, applied by TCRdb to the multiplex PCR reads, yields one record per CDR3 protein. The table shows some 350,000 distinct CDR3 sequences, with 13% to 15% occurring only once. The sample was blood. Every receptor here comes from a woman in her fifties or sixties with Graves' ophthalmopathy. CDR3s include the opening cysteine and the closing phenylalanine or tryptophan. D genes are given only for firm matches. Where a row states a size, it is once, few, many or the class of an expanded clone; other rows omit it.

>-|TRBV6-1|TRBD1|TRBJ1-5
CASSRRTGKHQPQHF
TGTGCCAGCAGCCGCCGGACAGGGAAACATCAGCCCCAGCATTTT
>-|TRBV7-9|-|TRBJ2-5
CASSAAGVGSQETQYF
TGTGCCAGCAGCGCGGCGGGTGTAGGGTCCCAAGAGACCCAGTACTTC
>many|TRBV11-3|-|TRBJ2-1
CASSLEGPGYNEQFF
TGTGCCAGCAGCTTAGAGGGTCCAGGCTACAATGAGCAGTTCTTC
>few|TRBV4-1|-|TRBJ2-3
CASSHEARTDTQYF
TGCGCCAGCAGCCATGAGGCTCGCACAGATACGCAGTATTTT
>many|TRBV20-1|TRBD1|TRBJ2-5
CSASDRDREETQYF
TGCAGTGCTAGCGACCGGGACAGGGAAGAGACCCAGTACTTC
>few|TRBV6-1|-|TRBJ1-4
CASRFQGPATNEKLFF
TGTGCCAGCAGATTTCAGGGGCCTGCAACTAATGAAAAACTGTTTTTT
>many|TRBV12-3/TRBV12-4|TRBD1|TRBJ2-1
CASSRGDRGRSDNEQFF
TGTGCCAGCAGCCGGGGGGACAGGGGAAGGAGCGACAATGAGCAGTTCTTC
>many|TRBV12-3/TRBV12-4|-|TRBJ1-1
CATAAKGGTEAFF
TGTGCCACGGCAGCTAAAGGGGGAACTGAAGCTTTCTTT
>few|TRBV27|TRBD1|TRBJ1-1
CASSDRGYTEAFF
TGTGCCAGCAGTGACAGGGGTTACACTGAAGCTTTCTTT
>few|TRBV15|-|TRBJ2-1
CATSRDRPGDEQFF
TGTGCCACCAGCAGAGACCGCCCCGGGGATGAGCAGTTCTTC
>many|TRBV3-1|TRBD1|TRBJ2-1
CASSQAGTGLNEQFF
TGTGCCAGCAGCCAAGCTGGGACAGGGCTTAATGAGCAGTTCTTC
>few|TRBV18|-|TRBJ1-4
CASSPRDGTNEKLFF
TGTGCCAGCTCACCTCGGGACGGAACTAATGAAAAACTGTTTTTT
>many|TRBV7-9|-|TRBJ2-7
CASSLAGKGHSYEQYF
TGTGCCAGCAGCTTAGCAGGAAAGGGTCATTCCTACGAGCAGTACTTC
>many|TRBV18|-|TRBJ2-1
CASSPRWQPVRLNEQFF
TGTGCCAGCTCACCACGTTGGCAGCCAGTCCGCCTCAATGAGCAGTTCTTC
>many|TRBV28|TRBD1|TRBJ1-1
CASSGPGQAMNTEAFF
TGTGCCAGCAGTGGACCGGGACAGGCGATGAACACTGAAGCTTTCTTT
>few|TRBV7-4|-|TRBJ1-1
CASSTGLLNTEAFF
TGTGCCAGCAGCACCGGACTCTTGAACACTGAAGCTTTCTTT
>many|TRBV11-3|TRBD2|TRBJ2-5
CASSLGLPRLAGVQETQYF
TGTGCCAGCAGCTTAGGACTCCCCCGACTAGCGGGAGTCCAAGAGACCCAGTACTTC
>many|TRBV12-3/TRBV12-4|-|TRBJ2-2
CASSLSGRELFF
TGTGCCAGCAGTTTAAGCGGAAGGGAGCTGTTTTTT
>-|TRBV5-8|TRBD2|TRBJ2-3
CASSWTSYSDTQYF
TGTGCCAGCAGCTGGACTAGCTATTCAGATACGCAGTATTTT
>many|TRBV5-1|TRBD1|TRBJ1-1
CASSYLGGLNTEAFF
TGCGCCAGCAGTTACCTAGGGGGCTTGAACACTGAAGCTTTCTTT
>-|TRBV4-2|TRBD1|TRBJ2-7
CASRDTGTGGSEQYF
TGTGCCAGCAGAGACACCGGGACAGGGGGCAGCGAGCAGTACTTC
>-|TRBV7-9|-|TRBJ1-2
CASSYGSDLGCTF
TGTGCCAGCAGCTATGGTTCGGATTTAGGTTGCACCTTC
>-|TRBV3-1|TRBD1|TRBJ1-3
CASSQGEGQGRTIYF
TGTGCCAGCAGCCAAGGGGAGGGACAGGGGCGCACCATATATTTT
>-|TRBV24-1|-|TRBJ1-2
CATRDKGTYGYTF
TGTGCCACCCGGGACAAGGGGACCTATGGCTACACCTTC
>few|TRBV2|TRBD2|TRBJ2-5
CASSGLAGGAQETQYF
TGTGCCAGCAGCGGACTAGCGGGAGGGGCCCAAGAGACCCAGTACTTC
>many|TRBV28|-|TRBJ1-1
CATLPHKMNTEAFF
TGTGCCACCCTACCCCATAAGATGAACACTGAAGCTTTCTTT
>few|TRBV4-2|-|TRBJ2-7
CASSQDRGGSYEQYF
TGTGCCAGCAGCCAAGATCGAGGGGGCTCCTACGAGCAGTACTTC
>few|TRBV6-2/TRBV6-3|-|TRBJ2-5
CASSYGQETQYF
TGTGCCAGCAGTTATGGCCAAGAGACCCAGTACTTC
>many|TRBV29-1|-|TRBJ2-7
CSVAPVATYEQYF
TGCAGCGTTGCTCCGGTGGCTACCTACGAGCAGTACTTC
>many|TRBV5-1|-|TRBJ1-1
CASSPNPGRNTEAFF
TGCGCCAGCAGCCCGAACCCAGGAAGAAACACTGAAGCTTTCTTT
>many|TRBV6-2/TRBV6-3|TRBD1|TRBJ1-5
CASRPTDRNQPQHF
TGTGCCAGCAGACCAACGGACAGGAATCAGCCCCAGCATTTT
>-|TRBV12-3/TRBV12-4|TRBD2|TRBJ2-1
CASSFSGSDEQFF
TGTGCCAGCAGTTTCAGCGGGAGCGATGAGCAGTTCTTC
>many|TRBV27|-|TRBJ1-5
CASSLTGNQPQHF
TGTGCCAGCAGCTTAACCGGTAATCAGCCCCAGCATTTT
>-|TRBV5-8|TRBD1|TRBJ2-7
CASSRTGDSYEQYF
TGTGCCAGCAGCCGGACAGGGGACTCCTACGAGCAGTACTTC
>many|TRBV5-1|TRBD2|TRBJ2-3
CASKLAASDTQYF
TGCGCCAGCAAGCTAGCGGCGTCAGATACGCAGTATTTT
>few|TRBV10-1|-|TRBJ1-1
CASSEQGTTEAFF
TGCGCCAGCAGTGAGCAGGGAACCACTGAAGCTTTCTTT
>many|TRBV29-1|-|TRBJ2-7
CSVPGTGMYEQYF
TGCAGCGTCCCCGGGACCGGGATGTACGAGCAGTACTTC
>many|TRBV2|TRBD2|TRBJ2-1
CASRGLAGFSYNEQFF
TGTGCCAGCAGGGGACTAGCGGGATTCTCCTACAATGAGCAGTTCTTC
>-|TRBV11-2|TRBD2|TRBJ2-3
CASSFSLAGGPSTDTQYF
TGTGCCAGCAGCTTTAGCCTAGCGGGAGGGCCTAGCACAGATACGCAGTATTTT
>many|TRBV10-1|-|TRBJ2-7
CASSESLGGEQYF
TGCGCCAGCAGTGAGTCCCTAGGTGGGGAGCAGTACTTC
>-|TRBV9|TRBD2|TRBJ2-3
CASSPTSGRGTDTQYF
TGTGCCAGCAGCCCGACTAGCGGGAGAGGTACCGATACGCAGTATTTT
>-|TRBV7-9|-|TRBJ1-4
CASSLVGGPEKLFF
TGTGCCAGCAGCTTAGTGGGAGGGCCTGAAAAACTGTTTTTT
>-|TRBV10-2|-|TRBJ2-3
CASSEFYRELVITDTQYF
TGCGCCAGCAGTGAGTTTTACCGGGAGTTGGTAATCACAGATACGCAGTATTTT
>-|TRBV7-2|-|TRBJ1-4
CASSLVVPDTNEKLFF
TGTGCCAGCAGCTTAGTCGTGCCGGACACTAATGAAAAACTGTTTTTT
>many|TRBV28|-|TRBJ1-1
CASPPVGGRKNTEAFF
TGTGCCAGCCCCCCTGTGGGGGGTCGAAAGAACACTGAAGCTTTCTTT
>-|TRBV9|TRBD1|TRBJ2-1
CASSVDRGTNEQFF
TGTGCCAGCAGCGTGGACAGGGGAACCAATGAGCAGTTCTTC
>few|TRBV18|-|TRBJ2-4
CASSPGDKNIQYF
TGTGCCAGCTCACCAGGGGACAAAAACATTCAGTACTTC
>few|TRBV6-9|TRBD1|TRBJ2-5
CASSYGGRGLQETQYF
TGTGCCAGCAGTTACGGGGGCAGGGGGCTACAAGAGACCCAGTACTTC
>few|TRBV18|-|TRBJ1-2
CASSPPLEGANYGYTF
TGTGCCAGCTCACCACCTTTGGAGGGGGCTAACTATGGCTACACCTTC
>-|TRBV12-3/TRBV12-4|-|TRBJ2-2
CASRPWRVTGELFF
TGTGCCAGCAGACCATGGAGGGTTACCGGGGAGCTGTTTTTT